These 18 T cell receptor beta chains were all obtained from the same sample, sequenced in a study of response to subunit inactivated influenza vaccine. TCRdb independently ran MiXCR on the RT-PCR reads; one entry per CDR3 protein. The sample has roughly 790,000 distinct CDR3 sequences, 21% seen once. The starting material was PBMCs from blood, obtained 4 to 6 days after vaccination. These receptors were taken from a man aged 50-59 years who received an inactivated influenza vaccine.

V gene TRBV7-2 combines with J gene TRBJ1-1; D uncertain. There are 14 residues in the CDR3. Germline V gives CDR1 SGHTA, CDR2 FQGNSA. V lost 5 bases and J lost 7, with 17 bases in between. CDR3 in DNA: TGTGCCAGCAGCGCGGGCCGCGTCCGAGGTGAAGCTTTCTTT. Translating it yields CASSAGRVRGEAFF.

The rearrangement uses TRBV4-1 and TRBJ2-7, with 8 nucleotides matching TRBD1. Unmatched junction bases numbered 6, after V lost 2 bases and J lost 6 bases. The CDR3 has 14 amino acids. The germline CDR1 and CDR2 sequences are MGHRA and YSYEKL. The CDR3 loop is CASSQTGQEPEQYF. CDR3 DNA sequence: TGCGCCAGCAGCCAAACGGGACAGGAGCCCGAGCAGTACTTC.

J is TRBJ1-3 and V is TRBV7-9, with D maybe TRBD1 (5 bases). The CDR3 is 15 amino acids. V lost 6 bases and J 0 bases, leaving 12 bases between the germline ends. Germline V gene sequence: CDR1 SEHNR, CDR2 FQNEAQ (reference sequence). In nucleotides, the CDR3 is TGTGCCAGCAGTCGACAGACTGGCTCTGGAAACACCATATATTTT. It translates to CASSRQTGSGNTIYF.

This clonotype was counted a few times. The gene calls are TRBV15 and TRBJ2-3; tentatively, D is TRBD2 (6 bases). The CDR3 is made up of 17 amino acids. Germline V gives CDR1 LNHNV, CDR2 YYDKDF (reference sequence). Between the trimmed V and J ends, which lost 1 base and 1 base, there was a span of 15 bases. CDR3 residues: CATSRGRERFGTDTQYF. CDR3 DNA sequence: TGTGCCACCAGCAGAGGCCGGGAGAGGTTCGGCACAGATACGCAGTATTTT.

This clonotype was detected ten times or more. This sequence joins TRBV4-1 and TRBJ2-1; no clear D. Trimming took 4 bases from V and 6 from J, leaving 13 bases between them. The CDR3 runs 14 residues. Germline V gene lookup returns CDR1 MGHRA and CDR2 YSYEKL. In DNA, the CDR3 is TGCGCCAGCAGCCGGGAAGGAAACGTCAATGAGCAGTTCTTC. As protein: CASSREGNVNEQFF.

This chain's CDR3 is CASSPPRTGGRDTQYF. The CDR3 DNA sequence: TGTGCCAGCTCACCACCGAGAACAGGGGGCCGAGATACGCAGTATTTT. The chain employs TRBV18 and TRBJ2-3, with TRBD1 identical over 9 bases. J was trimmed by 5 bases and V by 0 bases; bases with no gene match: 6. Germline CDR1 KGHSH, CDR2 LQKENI. The CDR3 covers 16 residues.

The chain has TRBV5-5 and TRBJ1-6; the D gene is possibly TRBD1 (5 bases). Trimming cost V 4 bases and J 5 bases, with 13 bases left between them. Per the germline V gene, CDR1 is SGHKS and CDR2 is YYEKEE (reference sequence). The CDR3 covers 15 residues. The DNA of the CDR3 is TGTGCCAGCAGCCCCTGGGGGACCAATAATTCACCCCTCCACTTT. Its protein product is CASSPWGTNNSPLHF. Complete variable domain (other parts from reference TRBV5-5 and TRBJ1-6): DAGVTQSPTHLIKTRGQQVTLRCSPISGHKSVSWYQQVLGQGPQFIFQYYEKEERGRGNFPDRFSARQFPNYSSELNVNALLLGDSALYLCASSPWGTNNSPLHFGNGTRLTVT.

In its sample, this clonotype was seen many times. This chain joins TRBV12-3 or TRBV12-4 and TRBJ1-5; 8 bases are a match to TRBD1. V lost 5 bases, J lost 3 bases, and 6 bases stayed unmatched. The CDR3 spans 15 residues. CDR3 nucleotides: TGTGCCAGCAGTCCAGGGGGCGATTTCAATCAGCCCCAGCATTTT. This codes for CASSPGGDFNQPQHF.

This clonotype was detected a few times. This chain joins TRBV7-3 and TRBJ2-6; D gene uncertain. This CDR3 is built from 16 residues. The V end lost 5 bases, the J end lost 0 bases, and 11 bases lay between the germline ends. Germline V gene sequence: CDR1 SGHTA, CDR2 FQGTGA. The CDR3 DNA is TGTGCCAGCAGCCCCGTCTCCAGCTCTGGGGCCAACGTCCTGACTTTC. This translates into CASSPVSSSGANVLTF.

The chain is built from TRBV12-3 or TRBV12-4 and TRBJ2-7; 12 nucleotides line up with TRBD2. V trimming: 3 bases; J trimming: 6 bases; junction bases outside the gene matches: 6. The CDR3 has 15 amino acids. This chain's CDR3 is CASSFLAGGQGEQYF. The DNA of the CDR3 is TGTGCCAGCAGTTTCCTAGCGGGAGGGCAAGGCGAGCAGTACTTC.

This clonotype has a handful of counts. This sequence joins TRBV20-1 and TRBJ2-7; unclear D gene. CDR3 size: 13 residues. The V end was cut by 5 bases, the J end by 3 bases, with 14 bases between. Germline loops: CDR1 DFQATT, CDR2 SNEGSKA (reference sequence). In nucleotides, the CDR3 is TGCAGTGCTGCCAAGGCCGTCGGCTACGAGCAGTACTTC. It yields the protein CSAAKAVGYEQYF.

This clonotype was seen repeatedly, ten times or more. This chain connects TRBV12-3 or TRBV12-4 to TRBJ2-7; D gene unclear. With 6 bases removed from V and 4 bases from J, the gap between germline ends came to 10 bases. The CDR3 is 12 residues long. Here the CDR3 DNA reads TGTGCCAGCAGCCCCCTGGGTTACGAGCAGTACTTC. The encoded protein is CASSPLGYEQYF.

J is TRBJ1-2 and V is TRBV9, with no clear D. The CDR3 sequence is 17 residues long. Trimming removed 5 bases at V and 6 bases at J, with 26 bases between. Germline V gene lookup returns CDR1 SGDLS and CDR2 YYNGEE. The CDR3 sequence: CASSLGYRGEATNGYTF. Written as DNA, the CDR3 is TGTGCCAGCAGTCTGGGGTATCGGGGAGAGGCTACTAATGGCTACACCTTC.

J is TRBJ2-1 and V is TRBV6-1, with D possibly matching TRBD1 (6 bases). The CDR3 loop spans 16 amino acids. CDR1 MNHNS and CDR2 SASEGT come from the germline V gene. V was clipped by 6 bases and J by 1 base, with 16 bases between them. CDR3 loop: CASRTGRARSYNEQFF. Written as DNA, the CDR3 is TGTGCCAGCAGAACAGGGCGCGCGCGGTCCTACAATGAGCAGTTCTTC.

The genes are TRBV7-2 and TRBJ2-5; 12 nucleotides match TRBD2. In germline, CDR1 is SGHTA, CDR2 FQGNSA. Unmatched junction bases numbered 8, after V lost 3 bases and J lost 3 bases. The CDR3 contains 17 residues. The CDR3 DNA reads as TGTGCCAGCAGCTTGCTCCCTAGCGGGAGGGTGAAAGAGACCCAGTACTTC. Protein sequence: CASSLLPSGRVKETQYF.

The chain uses TRBV15 and TRBJ2-1; 9 bases fit TRBD2. Germline V gives CDR1 LNHNV, CDR2 YYDKDF (reference sequence). The CDR3 contains 15 residues. V trimming: 2 bases; J trimming: 6 bases; junction bases outside the gene matches: 5. The CDR3 loop reads CATSRLAGVRNEQFF. CDR3 in DNA: TGTGCCACCAGCAGATTAGCGGGAGTGCGCAATGAGCAGTTCTTC. Using reference TRBV15 and TRBJ2-1 for the parts outside the CDR3, the full variable domain is DAMVIQNPRYQVTQFGKPVTLSCSQTLNHNVMYWYQQKSSQAPKLLFHYYDKDFNNEADTPDNFQSRRPNTSFCFLDIRSPGLGDTAMYLCATSRLAGVRNEQFFGPGTRLTVL.

This clonotype turned up a few times. The chain uses TRBV9 and TRBJ2-5; 12 positions agree with TRBD2. Unmatched junction bases numbered 5, after V lost 0 bases and J lost 2 bases. Germline values: CDR1 SGDLS, CDR2 YYNGEE. The CDR3 consists of 17 residues. CDR3 DNA: TGTGCCAGCAGCGTAGGGCTAGCGGGAGGGGGGCAAGAGACCCAGTACTTC. The encoded protein is CASSVGLAGGGQETQYF.

This clonotype was recorded a few times. The chain is built from TRBV20-1 and TRBJ1-5; weak D call: TRBD1 (6 bases). V lost 1 base and J lost 4, with 14 bases in between. Germline V gene sequence: CDR1 DFQATT, CDR2 SNEGSKA (reference sequence). CDR3 length: 15 residues. The CDR3 loop reads CSARGTGTNNQPQHF. DNA of the CDR3: TGCAGTGCTAGAGGAACCGGGACAAATAATCAGCCCCAGCATTTT.